This T cell receptor beta chain came from a study of blood T cell repertoires in COVID-19. About the study: Spain, Italy and the United States supplied samples that represented acute and convalescent COVID-19.

The assay was immunoSEQ multiplex PCR, and TCRdb's table has in-frame clones only and misses some. The table lists about 54,000 clones, over 75% of them singletons. CDR3 length: 22 residues. Germline V gene lookup returns CDR1 LGHNT and CDR2 FRNRAP. The V end lost 0 bases, the J end lost 4 bases, and 33 bases lay between the germline ends. Sequencing used peripheral blood. The J gene is TRBJ1-1, the V gene TRBV12-5; TRBD1 is a possible D gene (6 bases). The origin of this receptor is a man aged 50-60 years with active COVID-19. CDR3 sequence: CASGLVQRGLVLSENPGTEAFF. The CDR3 DNA reads TGTGCTAGTGGTTTGGTACAAAGGGGGTTAGTATTGTCCGAAAATCCCGGCACTGAAGCTTTCTTT. The variable domain in full, completed from reference TRBV12-5 and TRBJ1-1, reads DARVTQTPRHKVTEMGQEVTMRCQPILGHNTVFWYRQTMMQGLELLAYFRNRAPLDDSGMPKDRFSAEMPDATLATLKIQPSEPRDSAVYFCASGLVQRGLVLSENPGTEAFFGQGTRLTVV.